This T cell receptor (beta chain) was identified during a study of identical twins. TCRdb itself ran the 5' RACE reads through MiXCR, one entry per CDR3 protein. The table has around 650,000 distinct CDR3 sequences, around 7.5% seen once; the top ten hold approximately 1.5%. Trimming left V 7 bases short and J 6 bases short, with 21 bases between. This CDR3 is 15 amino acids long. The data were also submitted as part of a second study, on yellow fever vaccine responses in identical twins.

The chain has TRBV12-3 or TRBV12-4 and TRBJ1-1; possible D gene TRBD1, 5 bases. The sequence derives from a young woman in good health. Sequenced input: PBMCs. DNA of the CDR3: TGTGCCAGCACCTCACGGGGGAAAGGAATGCCTGAAGCTTTCTTT. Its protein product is CASTSRGKGMPEAFF.